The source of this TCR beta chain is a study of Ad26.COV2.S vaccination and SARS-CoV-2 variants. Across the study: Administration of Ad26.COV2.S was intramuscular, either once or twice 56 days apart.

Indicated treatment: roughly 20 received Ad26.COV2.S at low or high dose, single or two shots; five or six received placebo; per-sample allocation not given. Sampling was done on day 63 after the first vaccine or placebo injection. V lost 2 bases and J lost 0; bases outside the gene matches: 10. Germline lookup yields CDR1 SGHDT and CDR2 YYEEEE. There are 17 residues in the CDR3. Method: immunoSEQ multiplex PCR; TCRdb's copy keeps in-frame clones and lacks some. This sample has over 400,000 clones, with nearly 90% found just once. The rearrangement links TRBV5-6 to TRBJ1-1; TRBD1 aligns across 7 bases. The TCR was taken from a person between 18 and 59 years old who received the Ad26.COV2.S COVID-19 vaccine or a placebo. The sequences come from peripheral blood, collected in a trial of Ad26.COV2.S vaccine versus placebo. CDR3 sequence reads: CASSFPTGTDMNTEAFF. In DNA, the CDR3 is TGTGCCAGCAGCTTCCCTACCGGGACAGACATGAACACTGAAGCTTTCTTT. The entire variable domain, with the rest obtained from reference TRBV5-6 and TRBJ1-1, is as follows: DAGVTQSPTHLIKTRGQQVTLRCSPKSGHDTVSWYQQALGQGPQFIFQYYEEEERQRGNFPDRFSGHQFPNYSSELNVNALLLGDSALYLCASSFPTGTDMNTEAFFGQGTRLTVV.